The clone carrying this TCR beta chain was seen at least ten times. Antigen: not known. CDR1 and CDR2 (germline): SGHVS, FNYEAQ. The V gene lost 8 bases and the J gene lost 0 bases, with 7 bases spanning the gap. The CDR3 length is 12 residues. A single record per CDR3 protein comes from TCRdb applying MiXCR to the reads. The data hold around 740,000 distinct CDR3 sequences, with 35% observed a single time. The sample belongs to a study of T cell repertoires in cytomegalovirus infection. Overall study: Public TCR beta signature analysis indicated the presence of both CMV infection and matching HLA type. Study-wide findings and caveats: Dominating the ex vivo response were TCR beta clonotypes that were CMV-specific and HLA-C-restricted.

The sample comprised PBMCs. The rearrangement joins TRBV7-6 to TRBJ1-1; maybe TRBD1 (6 bases). The sequence derives from a human donor in good health (CMV status not recorded). Some clones in this sample may be carry-over from other donors' samples. This chain's CDR3 is CASQGMNTEAFF. The CDR3 DNA follows: TGTGCCAGCCAGGGGATGAACACTGAAGCTTTCTTT.